This T cell receptor beta chain was identified during a study of molecular identifiers for immune sequencing clone quantification. The CDR3 length is 14 residues. Germline V gene data show CDR1 as MDHEN and CDR2 as SYDVKM. Trimming pared 5 bases from V and 0 bases from J, leaving 10 bases between. TCR libraries were built in bulk with a published protocol and specific TCR primers. TCRdb reprocessed the PCR reads with MiXCR, giving one entry per CDR3 protein. The table has approximately 630,000 distinct CDR3 sequences, about 25% seen once. This clonotype was seen at least ten times. This chain links TRBV28 with TRBJ1-1; D might be TRBD1 (5 bases). The source is a human donor in good health. Some libraries in this study had Jurkat cell RNA spiked in. Sequenced: naive CD8+ T cells from blood, with Jurkat cell RNA spiked in. The sample's subset: FACS-sorted CD8+CD4-CCR7+CD45RA+ naive T cells. CDR3 coding DNA: TGTGCCAGCAGTGTGACAGTGATGAACACTGAAGCTTTCTTT. As protein: CASSVTVMNTEAFF.